The 21 T cell receptor beta chains presented below share a single source sample, sequenced in a study of molecular identifiers for immune sequencing clone quantification. From the PCR reads, TCRdb called clonotypes with MiXCR, one entry per CDR3 protein. Here the sample spans about 640,000 distinct CDR3 sequences, 20% being singletons. Sequenced input: naive CD8+ T cells from blood, with Jurkat cell RNA spiked in. The sample's subset: FACS-sorted CD8+CD4-CCR7+CD45RA+ naive T cells. The receptors shown here come from a human donor in good health. Some libraries in this study had Jurkat cell RNA spiked in.

The chain recombines TRBV6-2 or TRBV6-3 with TRBJ2-1; 12 bases are a match to TRBD2. The CDR3 totals 17 residues. Germline values: CDR1 MNHEY, CDR2 SVGEGT. V gave up 4 bases and J gave up 7 bases; unmatched junction bases: 11. This chain's CDR3 is CASSLHLTSGSANEQFF. DNA of the CDR3: TGTGCCAGCAGTTTACACCTGACTAGCGGGAGTGCGAATGAGCAGTTCTTC.

This clonotype was found a few times. V gene TRBV4-3 combines with J gene TRBJ2-7; 14 nucleotides match TRBD2. V lost 3 bases to trimming and J lost 7 bases; unmatched junction nucleotides: 5. The germline gives CDR1 LGHNA, CDR2 YSLEER. The CDR3 is 15 residues long. CDR3 region: CASSQGTSGREEQYF. The CDR3 DNA sequence: TGCGCCAGCAGCCAGGGGACTAGCGGGAGAGAGGAGCAGTACTTC.

V is TRBV11-3 and J is TRBJ1-6; a weak D match, TRBD1 (6 bases). Germline V gene data show CDR1 as SGHNT and CDR2 as YENEEA. V was cut by 2 bases and J by 7 bases, with 9 bases left in between. The CDR3 runs 14 residues. The CDR3 loop is CASSLRGRNSPLHF. For the CDR3, the DNA is TGTGCCAGCAGCTTACGGGGGCGAAATTCACCCCTCCACTTT.

The chain joins TRBV3-1 to TRBJ2-5; D is possibly TRBD2 (6 bases). The CDR3 runs 15 residues. In germline, CDR1 is LGHDT, CDR2 YNNKEL (reference sequence). Trimming left V 4 bases short and J 7 bases short, with 19 bases between. The CDR3, as DNA: TGTGCCAGCAGCCCCCCCCGCTACAGTAGCGGGACCCAGTACTTC. Its translation: CASSPPRYSSGTQYF.

This clonotype has at least ten counts. V and J are TRBV3-1 and TRBJ2-5; 9 bases line up with TRBD2. Trimming removed 2 bases from V and 9 bases from J; junction bases left unmatched: 10. CDR3 length: 15 residues. CDR1 and CDR2 (germline): LGHDT, YNNKEL (reference sequence). This CDR3 reads CASSQSLASGAPQYF. CDR3 bases: TGTGCCAGCAGCCAAAGTTTGGCTAGCGGGGCCCCCCAGTACTTC.

In this sample, this clonotype turned up many times. This chain links TRBV5-6 with TRBJ1-1; 8 bases align to TRBD1. The CDR3 has 16 amino acids. CDR1 and CDR2 (germline): SGHDT, YYEEEE. After removal of 1 base from V and 2 bases from J, the junction contained 7 bases not matched to a gene. Here the CDR3 DNA reads TGTGCCAGCAGCTTGCTCGCAGGGGGCGAAAACACTGAAGCTTTCTTT. Amino acids: CASSLLAGGENTEAFF.

For this clonotype: Compared with germline, one end of the junction differs, possibly owing to a read error. This chain uses TRBV7-9 with TRBJ2-2; the match to TRBD2 covers 10 bases. This CDR3 contains 15 residues. CDR1 is SEHNR, CDR2 FQNEAQ, per germline (reference sequence). In DNA form, the CDR3 reads TGCGCCAGCAGCCAAGGACTAGCGGACACCGGGGAGCTGCTTTTT. This translates into CASSQGLADTGELLF.

V gene TRBV27 combines with J gene TRBJ2-3; 12 bases line up with TRBD1. Per germline, CDR1 MNHEY and CDR2 SMNVEV (reference sequence). Trimming removed 2 bases from V and 5 bases from J; junction bases left unmatched: 5. CDR3 length: 16 residues. CDR3 sequence reads: CASSLDGTGGVDTQYF. In DNA form, the CDR3 reads TGTGCCAGCAGTTTAGACGGGACAGGGGGCGTAGATACGCAGTATTTT.

Comments on this clonotype: Just one base apart from a much larger clone, this may be a read error. The chain is built from TRBV5-3 and TRBJ1-3, with 7 bases matching TRBD1. TRBV5-3 is given ORF status, its function remaining uncertain. This CDR3 is built from 15 residues. The DNA for the CDR3 is TGTGCCAGCAGCTGGGGGACAGTCTCTAGAAACACCATATATTTT. Amino acid sequence: CASSWGTVSRNTIYF.

This clonotype has more than one count but fewer than ten. Since a much larger clone is just one base distant, this may be a read error. Because the CDR3 is missing its conserved closing phenylalanine or tryptophan, this is likely a read error. The chain joins TRBV14 to TRBJ2-1, with unresolved D. V was shortened by 4 bases and J by 13 bases, with 11 bases between the two germline ends. In germline, CDR1 is SGHDN, CDR2 FVKESK. The CDR3 extends over 11 amino acids. The CDR3 spells CASSPGPRQFL. DNA for the CDR3: TGTGCCAGCAGCCCTGGACCGAGACAGTTCCTC.

This clonotype has at least ten counts. The chain has TRBV7-9 and TRBJ2-3; 11 bases are a match to TRBD2. Germline V lookup: CDR1 SEHNR, CDR2 FQNEAQ (reference sequence). The ends lost 2 bases at V and 4 bases at J; junction bases unmatched: 2. This CDR3 has 15 residues. Here the CDR3 reads CASSLLTSGADTQYF. CDR3 nucleotides: TGTGCCAGCAGCTTACTGACTAGCGGGGCAGATACGCAGTATTTT.

This clonotype came up many times. The CDR3 protein is CASSLEAGGSTDTQYF. The CDR3 DNA follows: TGTGCCAGCAGCTTAGAGGCGGGGGGAAGCACAGATACGCAGTATTTT. The chain is built from TRBV7-9 and TRBJ2-3; TRBD2 matches 8 bases. CDR1 and CDR2 (germline): SEHNR, FQNEAQ (reference sequence). With 1 base clipped from V and 0 bases from J, the junction kept 3 bases outside the gene matches. This CDR3 is 16 amino acids long. Full variable domain (remainder filled in from reference TRBV7-9 and TRBJ2-3): DTGVSQNPRHKITKRGQNVTFRCDPISEHNRLYWYRQTLGQGPEFLTYFQNEAQLEKSRLLSDRFSAERPKGSFSTLEIQRTEQGDSAMYLCASSLEAGGSTDTQYFGPGTRLTVL.

This clonotype was observed at least ten times. This rearrangement joins TRBV29-1 to TRBJ2-1; 9 bases line up with TRBD2. The trim removed 5 bases at V and 9 bases at J, leaving 14 bases unmatched. CDR1 and CDR2 (germline): SQVTM, ANQGSEA. The CDR3 has 15 amino acids. CDR3 nucleotides: TGCAGCGTTAGAGGAGGCGGGAGGGCCAGGGTTGAGCAGTTCTTC. Amino acids: CSVRGGGRARVEQFF.

V usage is TRBV9 and J usage is TRBJ2-1, with TRBD2 as a possible D gene (5 bases). The V gene's germline CDR1 is SGDLS and CDR2 YYNGEE. This CDR3 has 16 amino acids. Trimming left V 0 bases short and J 2 bases short, with 12 bases between. CDR3 protein: CASSVEKAVPYNEQFF. In nucleotides, the CDR3 is TGTGCCAGCAGCGTAGAGAAAGCGGTTCCCTACAATGAGCAGTTCTTC.

This clonotype has at least ten counts. V gene TRBV24-1 combines with J gene TRBJ2-7; D possibly corresponds to TRBD1 (5 bases). The CDR3 sequence is 12 residues long. Deletions cut 0 bases from V and 7 bases from J, with 6 bases between. Germline-derived CDR1 and CDR2 are KGHDR and SFDVKD. Written as DNA, the CDR3 is TGTGCCACCAGTGATTTGAGGGGAGAGCAGTACTTC. Its protein product is CATSDLRGEQYF.

The chain joins TRBV28 to TRBJ2-7; D is unresolved. The germline V and J ends were trimmed by 5 bases and 3 bases, with 26 bases remaining between them. Per the germline V gene, CDR1 is MDHEN and CDR2 is SYDVKM. The CDR3 is made up of 18 amino acids. CDR3 residues: CASSRQYGLGYVGYEQYF. DNA of the CDR3: TGTGCCAGCAGTCGTCAATATGGGCTCGGGTATGTAGGCTACGAGCAGTACTTC. The full variable domain, rest sourced from reference TRBV28 and TRBJ2-7, is DVKVTQSSRYLVKRTGEKVFLECVQDMDHENMFWYRQDPGLGLRLIYFSYDVKMKEKGDIPEGYSVSREKKERFSLILESASTNQTSMYLCASSRQYGLGYVGYEQYFGPGTRLTVT.

The table lists this clonotype with many counts. The chain uses TRBV7-9 and TRBJ2-3; D gene unclear. There are 12 residues in the CDR3. V was pared by 6 bases and J by 6 bases, with 10 bases between. Germline lookup yields CDR1 SEHNR and CDR2 FQNEAQ (reference sequence). Written as DNA, the CDR3 is TGTGCCAGCAGGCAAATGGCGGATACGCAGTATTTT. Its translation: CASRQMADTQYF.

This clonotype was seen more than once but under ten times. The chain has TRBV9 and TRBJ1-4; no reliable D call. The CDR3 covers 16 residues. V dropped 0 bases and J dropped 0 bases, with 9 bases sitting between them. Germline CDR1 and CDR2: SGDLS and YYNGEE. In nucleotides, the CDR3 is TGTGCCAGCAGCGTAGGATCCATTGCAACTAATGAAAAACTGTTTTTT. It encodes CASSVGSIATNEKLFF.

This clonotype was found many times. This sequence joins TRBV20-1 and TRBJ2-3; 9 nucleotides line up with TRBD2. The junction had 9 bases not matched to a gene; V was cut back by 0 bases and J by 2 bases. The CDR3 covers 17 residues. Germline loops: CDR1 DFQATT, CDR2 SNEGSKA (reference sequence). This CDR3 is CSARDQGLAGFTDTQYF. The CDR3 nucleotides read TGCAGTGCTAGAGATCAGGGACTAGCCGGTTTCACAGATACGCAGTATTTT.

Only a few counts were recorded for this clonotype. This chain uses TRBV20-1 with TRBJ2-5; D tentatively fits TRBD1 or TRBD2 (5 bases each). CDR3 length: 16 residues. The germline V and J ends were trimmed by 0 bases and 0 bases, with 14 bases remaining between them. Germline values: CDR1 DFQATT, CDR2 SNEGSKA (reference sequence). The CDR3 DNA reads as TGCAGTGCTAGAGATGGGGTTCGGGACGACCAAGAGACCCAGTACTTC. Its translation is CSARDGVRDDQETQYF.

This clonotype was seen a handful of times. A read error is possible here, since a much larger clone lies one base away. This chain connects TRBV9 to TRBJ1-3, with 7 bases that match TRBD1. Germline assignment: CDR1 SGDLS and CDR2 YYNGEE. The junction had 12 bases not matched to a gene; V was cut back by 3 bases and J by 9 bases. The CDR3 extends over 15 amino acids. The CDR3 nucleotides are TGTGCCAGCAGCGGAACCGGGACAGACTCCGGCACCATATATTTT. It translates to CASSGTGTDSGTIYF.